These 20 T cell receptor beta chains share one sample of origin, sequenced in a study of patients and donors after allogeneic stem cell transplantation. From the RT-PCR reads, TCRdb called clonotypes with MiXCR, one entry per CDR3 protein. The repertoire includes over 350,000 distinct CDR3 sequences, under 20% of them detected once, and around 7.9% sits in the top ten. The specimen was blood, either unsorted or a sorted T cell fraction (not recorded which). Receptors originate from a human donor who was either an allogeneic HSCT recipient or a stem cell or donor lymphocyte infusion donor (not recorded which). It is not recorded whose cells these are; they may come from a transplant donor.

This clonotype was detected a few times. The chain links TRBV15 to TRBJ1-5; no definite D call. CDR1 is LNHNV and CDR2 is YYDKDF in the germline V gene (reference sequence). The CDR3 is 15 residues long. V lost 1 base and J lost 1, with 8 bases in between. CDR3 bases: TGTGCCACCAGCAGAGTTCCGGGCAGCAATCAGCCCCAGCATTTT. Translation: CATSRVPGSNQPQHF.

The chain employs TRBV20-1 and TRBJ2-7; TRBD2 is a possible D gene (6 bases). This CDR3 comprises 13 residues. Germline CDR1 is DFQATT and CDR2 is SNEGSKA (reference sequence). V shed 3 bases and J shed 3 bases, with 12 bases lying between them. The CDR3 loop is CSASRGRSYEQYF. CDR3 sequence (DNA): TGCAGTGCTAGCCGGGGGAGAAGCTACGAGCAGTACTTC.

This clonotype showed up just a few times. V and J are TRBV20-1 and TRBJ2-1; 10 nucleotides match TRBD2. CDR1 DFQATT and CDR2 SNEGSKA come from the germline V gene (reference sequence). This CDR3 region has 18 residues. V gave up 4 bases and J gave up 4 bases; unmatched junction bases: 16. For the CDR3, the DNA is TGCAGTGCTATCAAGCGGGAGGGCTGGAACCCTATTTACAATGAGCAGTTCTTC. This codes for CSAIKREGWNPIYNEQFF.

This clonotype showed up many times. The V and J genes are TRBV30 and TRBJ2-2, with TRBD2 matching over 8 bases. CDR3 length: 16 residues. The germline CDR1 and CDR2 sequences are GTSNPN and SVGIG (reference sequence). J lost 2 bases, V lost 4 bases, and 9 bases had no gene match. The CDR3 coding sequence is TGTGCCTGGATTCGGGAGGGAACACCTAACACCGGGGAGCTGTTTTTT. Protein: CAWIREGTPNTGELFF.

This clonotype was picked up a small number of times. The chain recombines TRBV5-1 with TRBJ1-5, with TRBD1 matching over 7 bases. Trimming cost V 4 bases and J 6 bases; bases outside gene matches: 10. The CDR3 is 15 residues long. Germline CDR1 is SGHRS and CDR2 is YFSETQ. The CDR3 DNA reads as TGCGCCAGCAGCACAGACACAGGGGATGGTCAGCCCCAGCATTTT. Protein sequence: CASSTDTGDGQPQHF.

This clonotype came up many times. The V and J genes are TRBV28 and TRBJ2-7; D is possibly TRBD1 (5 bases). Germline CDR1 reads MDHEN; CDR2 reads SYDVKM. The CDR3 has 14 amino acids. Trimming shortened V by 3 bases and J by 2 bases, and 11 bases separated the two germline ends. CDR3 in amino acids: CASSLVGPTYEQYF. The CDR3 DNA follows: TGTGCCAGCAGTTTGGTGGGGCCAACCTACGAGCAGTACTTC. Variable domain in full (rest from reference TRBV28 and TRBJ2-7): DVKVTQSSRYLVKRTGEKVFLECVQDMDHENMFWYRQDPGLGLRLIYFSYDVKMKEKGDIPEGYSVSREKKERFSLILESASTNQTSMYLCASSLVGPTYEQYFGPGTRLTVT.

V is TRBV5-1 and J is TRBJ2-2; 7 bases align to TRBD2. J lost 4 bases, V lost 4 bases, and 10 bases had no gene match. This CDR3 comprises 16 residues. Per the germline V gene, CDR1 is SGHRS and CDR2 is YFSETQ. The CDR3 DNA is TGCGCCAGCAGCGTATCGAGGCCGGGGGGCACCGGGGAGCTGTTTTTT. Protein: CASSVSRPGGTGELFF.

The sample holds a few counts of this clonotype. The gene calls are TRBV27 and TRBJ2-1; 8 positions agree with TRBD2. CDR3 length: 16 amino acids. Per germline, CDR1 MNHEY and CDR2 SMNVEV (reference sequence). The junction had 15 bases not matched to a gene; V was cut back by 7 bases and J by 7 bases. The CDR3 is CASNRAGGYRTNEQFF. Here the CDR3 DNA reads TGTGCCAGCAACCGGGCGGGGGGTTACCGGACAAATGAGCAGTTCTTC.

This sequence joins TRBV2 and TRBJ2-5; 9 bases are shared with TRBD1. The germline gives CDR1 SNHLY, CDR2 FYNNEI. The CDR3 totals 14 residues. The J segment lost 5 bases and the V segment lost 7 bases, leaving 8 bases of the junction unmatched. CDR3 sequence: CASTQGQGRETQYF. In DNA form, the CDR3 reads TGTGCCAGCACCCAAGGACAGGGGAGGGAGACCCAGTACTTC.

V and J are TRBV30 and TRBJ2-1; perhaps TRBD1 as D (5 bases). The V end lost 5 bases, the J end lost 5 bases, and 16 bases lay between the germline ends. Germline loops: CDR1 GTSNPN, CDR2 SVGIG (reference sequence). The CDR3 is 14 amino acids. The CDR3 region is CAWRWKWTHNEQFF. In DNA, the CDR3 is TGTGCCTGGCGATGGAAGTGGACACACAATGAGCAGTTCTTC.

This rearrangement joins TRBV6-2 or TRBV6-3 to TRBJ2-2, with 7 bases aligning to TRBD2. This CDR3 comprises 16 residues. Losses at the gene ends were 6 bases for V and 3 bases for J; bases not matched to a gene: 10. Germline V gene sequence: CDR1 MNHEY, CDR2 SVGEGT. The CDR3 sequence: CASSRLGGRDTGELFF. The CDR3 bases are TGTGCCAGCAGCCGACTTGGCGGGAGAGACACCGGGGAGCTGTTTTTT.

This clonotype was observed at least ten times. This chain joins TRBV12-3 or TRBV12-4 and TRBJ2-3; 10 bases fit TRBD2. The trim removed 6 bases at V and 1 base at J, leaving 7 bases unmatched. The CDR3 consists of 16 residues. CDR3 DNA: TGTGCCAGCAGCCCTTTAGCGGGGGGCCGCACAGATACGCAGTATTTT. Translation: CASSPLAGGRTDTQYF.

The chain combines TRBV5-1 with TRBJ1-1, with TRBD1 matching 8 bases. This CDR3 is 15 amino acids long. Germline-derived CDR1 and CDR2 are SGHRS and YFSETQ. Trimming at V came to 0 bases and at J to 5 bases, leaving 6 bases not matched to a gene. The CDR3 protein is CASSLGQGRGTEAFF. Here the CDR3 DNA reads TGCGCCAGCAGCTTGGGACAGGGGAGAGGAACTGAAGCTTTCTTT.

The V call is TRBV7-6, the J call TRBJ1-3; 9 positions agree with TRBD1. V gave up 2 bases and J gave up 4 bases; unmatched junction bases: 9. CDR1 and CDR2 from the germline V gene are SGHVS and FNYEAQ. The CDR3 totals 17 residues. The CDR3 is CASSLSGTGKIGNTIYF. For the CDR3, the DNA is TGTGCCAGCAGCTTAAGCGGGACAGGGAAGATCGGAAACACCATATATTTT.

This clonotype has a handful of counts. The rearrangement links TRBV7-2 to TRBJ2-3; 7 bases fit TRBD2. Germline CDR1 is SGHTA and CDR2 is FQGNSA. V lost 7 bases, J lost 3 bases, and 10 bases stayed unmatched. CDR3 length: 15 amino acids. CDR3 nucleotides: TGTGCCAGCACCGAACGCCGGGGGGATACAGATACGCAGTATTTT. Amino acids: CASTERRGDTDTQYF.

This clonotype was picked up a small number of times. The chain is built from TRBV7-9 and TRBJ2-7, with 10 positions matching TRBD1. The CDR3 totals 15 residues. After removal of 5 bases from V and 6 bases from J, the junction contained 10 bases not matched to a gene. Germline V lookup: CDR1 SEHNR, CDR2 FQNEAQ (reference sequence). The CDR3 reads CASSALGTGAPEQYF. CDR3 nucleotide sequence: TGTGCCAGCAGCGCGCTAGGGACAGGGGCCCCCGAGCAGTACTTC.

In this sample, this clonotype turned up a few times. The chain is built from TRBV21-1 and TRBJ2-2; the DNA was not compared with TRBD2, the D call given in the table. TRBV21-1 is a pseudogene. The CDR3 extends over 18 amino acids. The CDR3 reads CASSTGLAGGPMGGELFF. The DNA for the CDR3 is TGTGCCAGCAGCACCGGACTAGCGGGAGGCCCTATGGGCGGGGAGCTGTTTTTT.

The J gene is TRBJ2-1, the V gene TRBV4-1; either TRBD1 or TRBD2 may supply D (5 bases each). V lost 1 base, J lost 0 bases, and 16 bases lay in between. From germline, CDR1 is MGHRA and CDR2 YSYEKL. This CDR3 has 18 residues. The CDR3 DNA reads as TGCGCCAGCAGCCAAGTGTTTCTGGGACGTTCCTCCTACAATGAGCAGTTCTTC. Translated, it gives CASSQVFLGRSSYNEQFF.

In its sample, this clonotype was seen a few times. The chain has TRBV5-6 and TRBJ2-1; D may be TRBD1 (5 bases). Looked up from germline, CDR1 is SGHDT and CDR2 is YYEEEE. With 0 bases removed from V and 6 bases from J, the gap between germline ends came to 10 bases. This CDR3 comprises 14 residues. The CDR3 spells CASSLVGVINEQFF. CDR3 in DNA: TGTGCCAGCAGCTTGGTAGGGGTTATCAATGAGCAGTTCTTC.

Ten or more counts support this clonotype. The CDR3: CASSLNPGQGSYEQYF. The CDR3 DNA reads as TGTGCCAGCAGCCTTAATCCGGGACAGGGCTCCTACGAGCAGTACTTC. The chain employs TRBV5-6 and TRBJ2-7, with TRBD1 matching over 9 bases. The CDR3 extends over 16 amino acids. Germline CDR1 is SGHDT and CDR2 is YYEEEE. V shed 4 bases and J 0 bases; nucleotides not matched to a gene: 8.